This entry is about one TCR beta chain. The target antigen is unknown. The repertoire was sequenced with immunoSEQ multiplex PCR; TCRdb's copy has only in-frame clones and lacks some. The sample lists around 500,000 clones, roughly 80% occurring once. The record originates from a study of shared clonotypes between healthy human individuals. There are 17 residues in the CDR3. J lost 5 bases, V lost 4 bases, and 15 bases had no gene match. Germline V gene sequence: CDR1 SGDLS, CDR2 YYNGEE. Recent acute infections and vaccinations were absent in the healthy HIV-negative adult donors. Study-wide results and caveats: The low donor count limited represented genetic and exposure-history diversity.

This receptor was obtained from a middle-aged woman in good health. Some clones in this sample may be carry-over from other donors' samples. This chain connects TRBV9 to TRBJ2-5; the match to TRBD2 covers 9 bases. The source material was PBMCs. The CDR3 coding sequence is TGTGCCAGCAGCCCTTTAGCGGGAGTTGGGATTGAGGAGACCCAGTACTTC. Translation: CASSPLAGVGIEETQYF.